A single sample is the source of the 15 T cell receptor beta chains below, sequenced in a study of CD8+CD57+ T cells in acquired aplastic anemia. Profiles of TCR beta VDJ and CDR3 were generated from a genomic DNA template. TCRdb re-derived calls from the reads in MiXCR, one entry per CDR3 protein. Counted here are approximately 99,000 distinct CDR3 sequences, around 50% occurring once; the ten biggest clones make up under 35%. Material for sequencing was sorted CD4+, CD8+, or CD8+CD57+ T cells (not recorded which) from PBMCs. Receptors were obtained from a human donor in good health, serving as a control.

This clonotype was counted ten times or more. This chain joins TRBV25-1 and TRBJ2-7; weak D call: TRBD1 (8 bases). The germline V gene encodes CDR1 MGHDK and CDR2 SYGVNS. This CDR3 is built from 15 residues. The ends were cut back, 4 bases at V and 4 bases at J, with 17 bases in the middle. The CDR3 region has the DNA TGTGCCAGCAGTGGGGGGGGCAGGGGGCGTTACGAGCAGTACTTC. Its protein is CASSGGGRGRYEQYF.

The chain employs TRBV20-1 and TRBJ2-7; 9 bases line up with TRBD1. Trimming at V came to 5 bases and at J to 6 bases, leaving 11 bases not matched to a gene. CDR1 is DFQATT and CDR2 is SNEGSKA in the germline V gene (reference sequence). CDR3 size: 14 residues. The CDR3 loop reads CSAGLGTGSVEQYV. The CDR3 DNA reads as TGCAGTGCTGGGTTGGGGACAGGGTCTGTCGAGCAGTACGTC.

This clonotype was observed many times. The chain couples TRBV9 to TRBJ2-7; D gene unclear. The CDR3 runs 14 residues. V was clipped by 0 bases and J by 3 bases, with 10 bases between them. Germline assignment: CDR1 SGDLS and CDR2 YYNGEE. Here the CDR3 DNA reads TGTGCCAGCAGCGTAGAGGTCGGTAACTACGAGCAGTACTTC. As protein: CASSVEVGNYEQYF.

The rearrangement joins TRBV27 to TRBJ1-2; D is ambiguous. The CDR3 runs 12 residues. V dropped 11 bases and J dropped 4 bases, with 14 bases sitting between them. CDR1 and CDR2 from the germline V gene are MNHEY and SMNVEV (reference sequence). In DNA, the CDR3 is TGTGCCGGCGAAGCAAGGACCTATGGCTACACCTTC. Translating gives CAGEARTYGYTF.

Many counts were recorded for this clonotype. The rearrangement links TRBV12-3 or TRBV12-4 to TRBJ2-3; no reliable D call. The V gene lost 6 bases and the J gene lost 4 bases, with 14 bases spanning the gap. This CDR3 contains 14 residues. CDR3 loop: CASRLELTADTQYF. The CDR3, as DNA: TGTGCCAGCAGACTTGAACTGACCGCAGATACGCAGTATTTT.

This clonotype was seen more than once but under ten times. The chain is built from TRBV27 and TRBJ1-5; no definite D call. In germline, CDR1 is MNHEY, CDR2 SMNVEV (reference sequence). The V end was cut by 4 bases, the J end by 4 bases, with 11 bases between. The CDR3 sequence is 14 residues long. The CDR3 is CASSSISGNQPQHF. DNA for the CDR3: TGTGCCAGCAGTTCAATATCGGGAAATCAGCCCCAGCATTTT.

The rearrangement uses TRBV10-3 and TRBJ2-7; 12 bases match TRBD1. The CDR3 consists of 18 residues. Germline CDR1 reads ENHRY; CDR2 reads SYGVKD. V shed 4 bases and J 2 bases; nucleotides not matched to a gene: 12. CDR3 nucleotide sequence: TGTGCCATCAGTGTTGATACACCGGGACAGGGGGCCCCCTACGAGCAGTACTTC. Translation: CAISVDTPGQGAPYEQYF.

The chain has TRBV19 and TRBJ1-2; D is ambiguous. Looked up from germline, CDR1 is LNHDA and CDR2 is SQIVND (reference sequence). The CDR3 consists of 14 residues. V was clipped by 5 bases and J by 4 bases, with 14 bases between them. CDR3 nucleotides: TGTGCCAGTAGTGAGACAATCGCGACCTATGGCTACACCTTC. Translated, it gives CASSETIATYGYTF.

This clonotype was recorded many times. J is TRBJ2-1 and V is TRBV6-5; 7 nucleotides line up with TRBD2. Germline loops: CDR1 MNHEY, CDR2 SVGAGI. CDR3 length equals 12 residues. With 7 bases clipped from V and 5 bases from J, the junction kept 2 bases outside the gene matches. The CDR3 DNA follows: TGTGCCAGCACCGGGACTAACAATGAGCAGTTCTTC. Its protein is CASTGTNNEQFF.

This clonotype was detected many times. The V gene is TRBV7-2, the J gene TRBJ2-5, with D hard to call. The CDR3 has 13 amino acids. The germline CDR1 and CDR2 sequences are SGHTA and FQGNSA. The ends were cut back, 4 bases at V and 4 bases at J, with 10 bases in the middle. The CDR3 nucleotides read TGTGCCAGCAGCTCACCCCCCCGAGAGACCCAGTACTTC. Amino acids: CASSSPPRETQYF. Full variable domain (remainder filled in from reference TRBV7-2 and TRBJ2-5): GAGVSQSPSNKVTEKGKDVELRCDPISGHTALYWYRQSLGQGLEFLIYFQGNSAPDKSGLPSDRFSAERTGGSVSTLTIQRTQQEDSAVYLCASSSPPRETQYFGPGTRLLVL.

Details on this clonotype: A read error may account for a junction end that differs from germline. V usage is TRBV7-6 and J usage is TRBJ2-3; the match to TRBD2 covers 10 bases. Germline CDR1 is SGHVS and CDR2 is FNYEAQ. There are 15 residues in the CDR3. CDR3 nucleotides: TGTCCCAGCAGCGGCAGCGGGGGGGCCGCAGATACGCAGTATTTT. Amino acid sequence: CPSSGSGGAADTQYF.

A word on this clonotype: Here the CDR3 omits its conserved ending phenylalanine or tryptophan, so a read error is the likely source. The limits of the CDR3 on the DNA are not certain, so only TCRdb's listed CDR3 is given. J is TRBJ1-1 and V is TRBV5-1. Germline CDR1 SGHRS, CDR2 YFSETQ. Termini included, the CDR3 measures 8 amino acids. The CDR3 sequence is CASSLGAQ.

CDR3 residues: CASSVEGGYTF. As DNA, the CDR3 is TGTGCCAGCAGTGTTGAGGGGGGCTACACCTTC. This chain connects TRBV2 to TRBJ1-2; maybe TRBD1 (5 bases). This CDR3 region has 11 residues. In germline, CDR1 is SNHLY, CDR2 FYNNEI. V was clipped by 4 bases and J by 8 bases, with 8 bases between them.

Many counts were recorded for this clonotype. V is TRBV18 and J is TRBJ1-2; maybe TRBD1 (5 bases). The CDR3 runs 16 residues. The V end lost 0 bases, the J end lost 7 bases, and 18 bases lay between the germline ends. From germline, CDR1 is KGHSH and CDR2 LQKENI. CDR3 coding DNA: TGTGCCAGCTCACCACCGTCGGGGGATCTAGGGCGTGGCTACACCTTC. Translation gives CASSPPSGDLGRGYTF.

The V call is TRBV19, the J call TRBJ1-5; no reliable D call. Germline CDR1 LNHDA, CDR2 SQIVND (reference sequence). V lost 3 bases and J lost 5, with 8 bases in between. The CDR3 length is 13 residues. Here the CDR3 DNA reads TGTGCCAGTAGTATCTGGATGGATCAGCCCCAGCATTTT. Encoded protein: CASSIWMDQPQHF.